This TCR beta chain was captured in a study of cytotoxic CD8 clonotypes in ibrutinib-treated CLL. Background on the study: Around 25 partial and 2 complete responses; at median roughly 6 years, approximately 15 remitted, around 12 progressed. Findings of the study overall: Patients had baseline clonality above age-matched healthy donors, and this clonality moved with circulating CD8+ T-cell counts. Collection times varied between progressing and sustained-remission patients.

This clone was seen a few times. Its antigen is unknown. V lost 7 bases and J lost 2, with 9 bases in between. The CDR3 length is 13 residues. Germline loops: CDR1 SGHVS, CDR2 FQNEAQ. The method was immunoSEQ multiplex PCR; TCRdb's version includes in-frame clones alone and lacks a portion of them. This table has 110,000 to 150,000 clones, 76% appearing once. Sequencing was performed on PBMCs, taken after 24 months of ibrutinib treatment. The genes are TRBV7-8 and TRBJ1-5; D gene unclear. The receptor was isolated from a human donor with chronic lymphocytic leukemia. The CDR3, as DNA: TGTGCCAGCACCCCGGCGCGCAATCAGCCCCAGCATTTT. Amino acid sequence: CASTPARNQPQHF.